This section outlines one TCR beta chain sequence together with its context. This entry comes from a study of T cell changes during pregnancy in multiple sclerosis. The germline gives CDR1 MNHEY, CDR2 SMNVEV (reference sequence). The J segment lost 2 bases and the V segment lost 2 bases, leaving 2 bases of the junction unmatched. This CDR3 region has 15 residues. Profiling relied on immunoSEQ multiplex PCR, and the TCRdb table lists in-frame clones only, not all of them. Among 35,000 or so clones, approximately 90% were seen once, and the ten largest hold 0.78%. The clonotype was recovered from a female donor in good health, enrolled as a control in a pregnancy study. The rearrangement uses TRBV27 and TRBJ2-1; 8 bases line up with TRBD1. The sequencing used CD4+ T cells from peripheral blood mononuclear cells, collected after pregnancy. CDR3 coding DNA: TGTGCCAGCAGTTTAGGACAGGGCCCCTACAATGAGCAGTTCTTC. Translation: CASSLGQGPYNEQFF.